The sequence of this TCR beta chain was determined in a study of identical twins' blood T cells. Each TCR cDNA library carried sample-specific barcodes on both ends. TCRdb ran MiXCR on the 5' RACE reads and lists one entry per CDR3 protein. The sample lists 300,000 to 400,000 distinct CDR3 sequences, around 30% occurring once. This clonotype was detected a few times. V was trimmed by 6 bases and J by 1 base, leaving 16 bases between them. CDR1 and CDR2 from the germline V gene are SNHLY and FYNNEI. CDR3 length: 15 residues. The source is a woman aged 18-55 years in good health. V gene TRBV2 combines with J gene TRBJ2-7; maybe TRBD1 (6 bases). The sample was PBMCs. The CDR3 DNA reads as TGTGCCAGCAGACCGACAGGAGCCGCTTCCTACGAGCAGTACTTC. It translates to CASRPTGAASYEQYF.